The T cell receptor (beta chain) described here comes from a study of shared clonotypes between healthy human individuals. At least ten counts were recorded for this clone. Germline CDR1 reads LGHNA; CDR2 reads YNFKEQ. V lost 4 bases, J lost 6 bases, and 18 bases lay in between. CDR3 length: 16 amino acids. Repertoires were generated with immunoSEQ multiplex PCR, while TCRdb's copy carries only in-frame clones and drops some. Here the sample spans 100,000 to 120,000 clones, around 73% being singletons. This chain links TRBV4-2 with TRBJ1-4; possible D gene TRBD1, 5 bases. The source is a woman aged 25 to 39 in good health. What was sequenced was memory CD8+ T cells sorted from blood. Subset of the sample: CD45RO+ cells pooled with CCR7-negative TemRA cells. CDR3 nucleotides: TGTGCCAGCAGCCCAACCCCTGGGACGGGAGATGAAAAACTGTTTTTT. Its translation is CASSPTPGTGDEKLFF.